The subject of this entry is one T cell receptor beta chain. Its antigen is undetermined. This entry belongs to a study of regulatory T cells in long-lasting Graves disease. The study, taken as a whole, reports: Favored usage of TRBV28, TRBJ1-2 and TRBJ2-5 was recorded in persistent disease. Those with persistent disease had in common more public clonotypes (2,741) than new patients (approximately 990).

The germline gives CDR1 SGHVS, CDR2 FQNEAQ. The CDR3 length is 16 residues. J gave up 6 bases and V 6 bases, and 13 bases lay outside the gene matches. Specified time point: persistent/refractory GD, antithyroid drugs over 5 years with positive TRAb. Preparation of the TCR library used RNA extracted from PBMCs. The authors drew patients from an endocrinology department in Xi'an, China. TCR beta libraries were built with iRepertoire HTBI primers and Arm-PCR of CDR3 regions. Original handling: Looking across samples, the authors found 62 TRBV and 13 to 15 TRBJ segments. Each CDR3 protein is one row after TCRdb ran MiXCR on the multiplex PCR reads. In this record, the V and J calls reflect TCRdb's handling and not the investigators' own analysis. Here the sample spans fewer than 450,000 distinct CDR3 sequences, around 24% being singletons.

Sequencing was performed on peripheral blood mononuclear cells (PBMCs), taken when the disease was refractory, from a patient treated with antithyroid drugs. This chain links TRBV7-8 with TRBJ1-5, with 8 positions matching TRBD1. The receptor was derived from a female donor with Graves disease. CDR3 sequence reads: CASRAGGAGGFQPQHF. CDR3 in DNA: TGTGCCAGCAGGGCGGGGGGGGCAGGGGGCTTTCAGCCCCAGCATTTT.